A selection of T cell receptor beta chains follows, all from one sample in a study of cytomegalovirus exposure and HLA in healthy donors. Here immunoSEQ multiplex PCR was the method, and the copy in TCRdb shows in-frame clones only, minus some. The sample lists more than 95,000 clones, 77% occurring once. The sequenced sample consisted of PBMCs. Receptors originate from a woman aged 40 to 50 in good health and CMV-seropositive. CDR3s include the opening cysteine and the closing phenylalanine or tryptophan. A D gene is named only where the DNA matches it firmly. Not all rows give a size; the values are once, few, many and, for expanded clones, a class.

cdr3_length	d_call	v_call	j_call	clone_size	cdr3_nt	cdr3_aa
13	TRBD2	TRBV6-5	TRBJ2-7	.	TGTGCCAGCACCGCAATAGCGGGCTACGAGCAGTACTTC	CASTAIAGYEQYF
14	.	TRBV2	TRBJ2-7	.	TGTGCCAGCAGCCCTAGCGCTAGCTCCTACGAGCAGTACTTC	CASSPSASSYEQYF
14	TRBD1	TRBV5-1	TRBJ2-2	.	TGCGCCAGCAGCGATCGGACAGGGTCCGGGGAGCTGTTTTTT	CASSDRTGSGELFF
14	.	TRBV9	TRBJ1-5	.	TGTGCCAGCAGCGACGCCGACAGGTTCCAGCCCCAGCATTTT	CASSDADRFQPQHF
15	TRBD2	TRBV4-1	TRBJ2-1	.	TGCGCCAGCAGCCAGGGTAGCGGGAGGGCCATTGAGCAGTTCTTC	CASSQGSGRAIEQFF
15	TRBD2	TRBV5-8	TRBJ2-1	.	TGTGCCAGCAGCCTGGGACTAGCGGGAGGAAATGAGCAGTTCTTC	CASSLGLAGGNEQFF
12	TRBD2	TRBV4-1	TRBJ2-7	once	TGCGCCAGCAGCGGGACTAGCTACGAGCAGTACTTC	CASSGTSYEQYF
19	TRBD2	TRBV5-1	TRBJ2-5	.	TGCGCCAGCAGCTTCACGACTAGCGGGAGTGGGACGGTAAAAGAGACCCAGTACTTC	CASSFTTSGSGTVKETQYF
16	.	TRBV28	TRBJ1-5	.	TGTGCCAGCAGTTTGATGCGCTTTTCTAGCAATCAGCCCCAGCATTTT	CASSLMRFSSNQPQHF
13	.	TRBV28	TRBJ1-3	.	TGTGCCAGCAGTCAGGCGAGATTAAACACCATATATTTT	CASSQARLNTIYF
13	.	TRBV2	TRBJ1-1	few	TGTGCCAGCAGCCCTCCAGAGGACACTGAAGCTTTCTTT	CASSPPEDTEAFF
15	.	TRBV5-6	TRBJ2-5	.	TGTGCCAGCAGCGGGGTAGAGGGACGGGGGGAGACCCAGTACTTC	CASSGVEGRGETQYF
16	TRBD1	TRBV5-1	TRBJ2-2	.	TGCGCCAGCAGCCCTGTAGGGGGCGTTTACACCGGGGAGCTGTTTTTT	CASSPVGGVYTGELFF
18	TRBD2	TRBV23-1	TRBJ2-3	.	TGCGCCAGACAACCCGGGCGCGGGACTAGCGGGAGTACAGATACGCAGTATTTT	CARQPGRGTSGSTDTQYF
15	.	TRBV7-2	TRBJ1-2	once	TGTGCCAGCAGCCCCCGGCAGGGTCTTGCAAGTGGCTACACCTTC	CASSPRQGLASGYTF